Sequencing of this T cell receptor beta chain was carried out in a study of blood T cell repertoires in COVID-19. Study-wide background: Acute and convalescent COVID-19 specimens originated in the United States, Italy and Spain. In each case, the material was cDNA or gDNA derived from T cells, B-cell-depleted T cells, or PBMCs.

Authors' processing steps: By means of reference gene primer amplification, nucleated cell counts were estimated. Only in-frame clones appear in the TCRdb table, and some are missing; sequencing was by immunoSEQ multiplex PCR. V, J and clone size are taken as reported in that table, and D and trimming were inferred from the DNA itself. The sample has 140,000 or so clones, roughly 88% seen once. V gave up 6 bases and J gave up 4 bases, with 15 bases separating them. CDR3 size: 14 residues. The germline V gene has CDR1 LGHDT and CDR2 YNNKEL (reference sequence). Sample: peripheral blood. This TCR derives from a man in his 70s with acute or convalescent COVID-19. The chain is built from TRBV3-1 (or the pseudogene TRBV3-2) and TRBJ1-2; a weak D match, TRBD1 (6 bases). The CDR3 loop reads CASRAEGVGYGYTF. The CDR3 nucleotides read TGTGCCAGCAGGGCTGAGGGGGTTGGCTATGGCTACACCTTC.